Below, 30 T cell receptor beta chains from the same sample are listed, as sequenced in a study of T cell responses to AZD1222 COVID-19 vaccine. Only in-frame clones appear in the TCRdb table, and some are missing; sequencing was by immunoSEQ multiplex PCR. The data show some 180,000 clones, more than 90% seen once. Specimen: peripheral blood, collected on day 0 of AZD1222 vaccination. The source is an adult in good health.

The chain uses TRBV5-1 and TRBJ2-1; D is undetermined. V shed 0 bases and J shed 2 bases, with 3 bases lying between them. Germline-derived CDR1 and CDR2 are SGHRS and YFSETQ. CDR3 length: 13 amino acids. The CDR3 DNA reads as TGCGCCAGCAGCTTGGACCCCTACAATGAGCAGTTCTTC. It codes for CASSLDPYNEQFF. Full variable domain (missing parts from reference TRBV5-1 and TRBJ2-1): KAGVTQTPRYLIKTRGQQVTLSCSPISGHRSVSWYQQTPGQGLQFLFEYFSETQRNKGNFPGRFSGRQFSNSRSEMNVSTLELGDSALYLCASSLDPYNEQFFGPGTRLTVL.

The genes are TRBV7-8 and TRBJ2-2; maybe TRBD2 (6 bases). This CDR3 is built from 16 residues. Germline V gene lookup returns CDR1 SGHVS and CDR2 FQNEAQ. The V end lost 1 base, the J end lost 0 bases, and 9 bases lay between the germline ends. Here the CDR3 reads CASSLVGGTNTGELFF. The CDR3, as DNA: TGTGCCAGCAGCTTAGTAGGAGGGACGAACACCGGGGAGCTGTTTTTT.

V gene TRBV7-2 combines with J gene TRBJ1-5; D perhaps matches TRBD1 (5 bases). Trimming cost V 5 bases and J 0 bases, with 17 bases left between them. The length of the CDR3 is 17 residues. The germline gives CDR1 SGHTA, CDR2 FQGNSA. The CDR3 nucleotides read TGTGCCAGCAGCAGTGGGGGGGGACTATATAGCAATCAGCCCCAGCATTTT. Protein product: CASSSGGGLYSNQPQHF.

The chain employs TRBV9 and TRBJ2-1; 7 bases match TRBD2. The CDR3 extends over 16 amino acids. Germline values: CDR1 SGDLS, CDR2 YYNGEE. V shed 0 bases and J 6 bases; nucleotides not matched to a gene: 9. The CDR3 region has the DNA TGTGCCAGCAGCGTAGGTGGACTAGGGCGTTCCAATGAGCAGTTCTTC. It encodes CASSVGGLGRSNEQFF.

The CDR3 region is CASSLGAGGNQPQHF. CDR3 nucleotides: TGCGCCAGCAGCTTAGGGGCAGGGGGAAATCAGCCCCAGCATTTT. The genes are TRBV5-1 and TRBJ1-5; 7 bases fit TRBD1. Looked up from germline, CDR1 is SGHRS and CDR2 is YFSETQ. CDR3 length: 15 amino acids. J lost 4 bases, V lost 2 bases, and 6 bases had no gene match.

This clone was observed once. The gene calls are TRBV6-5 and TRBJ2-7; 9 nucleotides line up with TRBD1. Per the germline V gene, CDR1 is MNHEY and CDR2 is SVGAGI. V lost 10 bases to trimming and J lost 7 bases; unmatched junction nucleotides: 11. The CDR3 totals 13 residues. The CDR3 is CATRWDRAGEQYF. The DNA for the CDR3 is TGTGCCACGCGGTGGGACAGGGCGGGGGAGCAGTACTTC.

The chain links TRBV24-1 to TRBJ1-5; D call uncertain. The germline V gene encodes CDR1 KGHDR and CDR2 SFDVKD. The CDR3 is 14 residues long. V was pared by 5 bases and J by 1 base, with 8 bases between. CDR3 sequence: CATSVESSNQPQHF. DNA of the CDR3: TGTGCCACCAGTGTCGAAAGCAGCAATCAGCCCCAGCATTTT.

This rearrangement joins TRBV7-8 to TRBJ2-3; 9 bases fit TRBD2. CDR3 size: 15 residues. V shed 4 bases and J 4 bases; nucleotides not matched to a gene: 6. CDR1 and CDR2 from the germline V gene are SGHVS and FQNEAQ. The CDR3 DNA follows: TGTGCCAGCAGCTATGGGGCGGGAGGGGCAGATACGCAGTATTTT. Encoded protein: CASSYGAGGADTQYF.

The V gene is TRBV9, the J gene TRBJ1-2; D remains unclear. The CDR3 runs to 13 residues. CDR1 and CDR2 from the germline V gene are SGDLS and YYNGEE. Trimming removed 0 bases at V and 2 bases at J, with 5 bases between. CDR3 bases: TGTGCCAGCAGCGTAGACCGAAACTATGGCTACACCTTC. This encodes CASSVDRNYGYTF.

This sequence joins TRBV4-2 and TRBJ1-2; TRBD1 is a possible D gene (6 bases). This CDR3 comprises 14 residues. Trimming removed 1 base from V and 2 bases from J, with 8 bases in between. Germline V CDR1 and CDR2: LGHNA, YNFKEQ. The DNA for the CDR3 is TGTGCCAGCAGCCAAGTCACAGGGAACTATGGCTACACCTTC. Translated: CASSQVTGNYGYTF.

The V gene is TRBV11-2, the J gene TRBJ1-2; unclear D gene. The CDR3 is made up of 14 amino acids. V was pared by 6 bases and J by 7 bases, with 18 bases between. Germline CDR1 is SGHAT and CDR2 is FQNNGV. The CDR3 nucleotides are TGTGCCAGCAGTCCGTACCCAGGAGGAGTTGGCTACACCTTC. It translates to CASSPYPGGVGYTF. The variable domain in full, with the rest retrieved from reference TRBV11-2 and TRBJ1-2, is EAGVAQSPRYKIIEKRQSVAFWCNPISGHATLYWYQQILGQGPKLLIQFQNNGVVDDSQLPKDRFSAERLKGVDSTLKIQPAKLEDSAVYLCASSPYPGGVGYTFGSGTRLTVV.

J is TRBJ1-1 and V is TRBV11-3; D is unclear. Between the trimmed V and J ends, which lost 0 bases and 5 bases, there was a span of 7 bases. This CDR3 has 13 amino acids. Germline CDR1 SGHNT, CDR2 YENEEA. CDR3 loop: CASSLDAGTEAFF. The CDR3 nucleotides read TGTGCCAGCAGCTTAGATGCTGGTACTGAAGCTTTCTTT.

The rearrangement links TRBV6-5 to TRBJ2-3; D unclear. Per the germline V gene, CDR1 is MNHEY and CDR2 is SVGAGI. The CDR3 length is 14 residues. Trimming cost V 8 bases and J 5 bases, with 17 bases left between them. The CDR3 reads CASGLRTSEDTQYF. The CDR3 DNA sequence: TGTGCCAGCGGTTTGCGCACTTCGGAAGATACGCAGTATTTT.

This clone was detected once. The chain combines TRBV27 with TRBJ2-7, with 7 nucleotides matching TRBD1. Per germline, CDR1 MNHEY and CDR2 SMNVEV (reference sequence). This CDR3 region has 13 residues. V dropped 3 bases and J dropped 3; count of bases not matched to a gene: 2. The CDR3 nucleotides read TGTGCCAGCAGTTTGGGACAGTTCTACGAGCAGTACTTC. This encodes CASSLGQFYEQYF.

V gene TRBV6-6 combines with J gene TRBJ1-3; 9 bases align to TRBD1. Trimming took 6 bases from V and 0 from J; bases not matched to a gene: 3. The CDR3 consists of 15 residues. Germline CDR1 is MNHNY and CDR2 is SVGAGI (reference sequence). CDR3 residues: CASRGTGFSGNTIYF. DNA of the CDR3: TGTGCCAGCAGGGGGACAGGGTTCTCTGGAAACACCATATATTTT.

The CDR3 reads CASSLHRGSGNTIYF. As DNA, the CDR3 is TGTGCCAGCAGCTTACACAGAGGCTCTGGAAACACCATATATTTT. The genes are TRBV11-2 and TRBJ1-3; D not certain. There are 15 residues in the CDR3. Trimming took off 2 bases at V and 0 bases at J, with 8 bases between the two ends. Germline loops: CDR1 SGHAT, CDR2 FQNNGV.

The chain recombines TRBV12-3 or TRBV12-4 with TRBJ2-2; D is uncertain. V lost 6 bases and J 4 bases, leaving 9 bases between the germline ends. This CDR3 is built from 13 residues. The CDR3 here is CASSLGPTGELFF. CDR3 sequence (DNA): TGTGCCAGCAGCCTTGGCCCCACCGGGGAGCTGTTTTTT.

The rearrangement joins TRBV11-2 to TRBJ2-7, with D possibly TRBD1 on 5 matching bases. The CDR3 length is 13 residues. Germline CDR1 SGHAT, CDR2 FQNNGV. V was clipped by 3 bases and J by 2 bases, with 8 bases between them. The CDR3 spells CASSLGLAYEQYF. Written as DNA, the CDR3 is TGTGCCAGCAGCTTGGGGCTAGCCTACGAGCAGTACTTC.

The V call is TRBV5-6, the J call TRBJ1-3; no firm D call. Between the trimmed V and J ends, which lost 1 base and 0 bases, there was a span of 11 bases. The CDR3 sequence is 16 residues long. The germline CDR1 and CDR2 sequences are SGHDT and YYEEEE. The CDR3: CASSLRAEYSGNTIYF. The CDR3 DNA follows: TGTGCCAGCAGCTTGCGGGCTGAATACTCTGGAAACACCATATATTTT. The entire variable domain, with the rest obtained from reference TRBV5-6 and TRBJ1-3, is as follows: DAGVTQSPTHLIKTRGQQVTLRCSPKSGHDTVSWYQQALGQGPQFIFQYYEEEERQRGNFPDRFSGHQFPNYSSELNVNALLLGDSALYLCASSLRAEYSGNTIYFGEGSWLTVV.

The V and J genes are TRBV12-5 and TRBJ2-7; TRBD2 is a possible D gene (6 bases). This CDR3 contains 16 residues. V was pared by 5 bases and J by 4 bases, with 21 bases between. Per germline, CDR1 LGHNT and CDR2 FRNRAP. CDR3 protein: CASGPPAGWGLYEQYF. The DNA for the CDR3 is TGTGCTAGTGGTCCTCCAGCGGGCTGGGGGTTATACGAGCAGTACTTC.

This clone was detected once. Other nucleotide sequences from this sample produce the same CDR3. The chain uses TRBV5-1 and TRBJ2-1, with 11 bases aligning to TRBD2. V gave up 1 base and J gave up 7 bases; unmatched junction bases: 1. Germline V CDR1 and CDR2: SGHRS, YFSETQ. The CDR3 runs to 14 residues. The CDR3 nucleotides are TGCGCCAGCAGCTTGACTAGCGGGAGTAATGAGCAGTTCTTC. It is translated as CASSLTSGSNEQFF.

V and J are TRBV7-2 and TRBJ1-2; TRBD1 matches at 8 bases. V gave up 1 base and J gave up 8 bases; unmatched junction bases: 6. Germline CDR1 reads SGHTA; CDR2 reads FQGNSA. This CDR3 spans 14 amino acids. In DNA, the CDR3 is TGTGCCAGCAGCTTAGACAGGGGGATTCGAGGCTACACCTTC. Translated: CASSLDRGIRGYTF. The full variable domain, with the rest looked up from reference TRBV7-2 and TRBJ1-2, is GAGVSQSPSNKVTEKGKDVELRCDPISGHTALYWYRQSLGQGLEFLIYFQGNSAPDKSGLPSDRFSAERTGGSVSTLTIQRTQQEDSAVYLCASSLDRGIRGYTFGSGTRLTVV.

The chain has TRBV6-5 and TRBJ1-1, with 7 bases matching TRBD1. The CDR3 is 13 amino acids. Germline V CDR1 and CDR2: MNHEY, SVGAGI. With 9 bases clipped from V and 5 bases from J, the junction kept 9 bases outside the gene matches. CDR3 bases: TGTGCCAGTTATGGAGGCAGGGGGACTGAAGCTTTCTTT. It translates to CASYGGRGTEAFF.

V gene TRBV20-1 combines with J gene TRBJ1-2, with TRBD1 matching over 11 bases. J lost 2 bases, V lost 3 bases, and 8 bases had no gene match. The CDR3 covers 16 residues. Germline V gene sequence: CDR1 DFQATT, CDR2 SNEGSKA (reference sequence). CDR3 nucleotide sequence: TGCAGTGCTAGTCGGACAGGGGGCATTCGGAACTATGGCTACACCTTC. Its translation is CSASRTGGIRNYGYTF.

The chain uses TRBV7-9 and TRBJ2-7; D tentatively reads TRBD1 or TRBD2 (6 bases each). Trimming shortened V by 5 bases and J by 4 bases, and 12 bases separated the two germline ends. CDR1 is SEHNR and CDR2 is FQNEAQ in the germline V gene (reference sequence). The CDR3 loop spans 13 amino acids. The CDR3 sequence: CASSLSGAYEQYF. The CDR3 DNA reads TGTGCCAGCAGCCTATCGGGGGCTTACGAGCAGTACTTC.

V usage is TRBV5-8 and J usage is TRBJ2-2; the D is unclear. V was pared by 1 base and J by 9 bases, with 10 bases between. This CDR3 contains 13 residues. Germline assignment: CDR1 SGHTS and CDR2 YDEGEE. The DNA for the CDR3 is TGTGCCAGCAGCTTGAAGTACCTCAGGGAGCTGTTTTTT. The encoded protein is CASSLKYLRELFF.

The chain combines TRBV2 with TRBJ2-7; TRBD1 agrees at 12 bases. Unmatched junction bases numbered 4, after V lost 6 bases and J lost 4 bases. CDR3 length: 14 amino acids. CDR1 and CDR2 from the germline V gene are SNHLY and FYNNEI. CDR3 sequence reads: CASSRDRGQYEQYF. As DNA, the CDR3 is TGTGCCAGCAGCCGGGACAGGGGGCAATACGAGCAGTACTTC.

The chain joins TRBV7-2 to TRBJ2-6; D gene ambiguous. CDR1 is SGHTA, CDR2 FQGNSA, per germline. CDR3 length: 18 residues. Trimming removed 2 bases from V and 0 bases from J, with 14 bases in between. The CDR3 loop reads CASSLNFRQSSGANVLTF. CDR3 nucleotides: TGTGCCAGCAGCTTAAATTTCAGGCAGAGCTCTGGGGCCAACGTCCTGACTTTC.

The J gene is TRBJ1-5, the V gene TRBV3-1 (or the pseudogene TRBV3-2); 8 positions agree with TRBD1. The germline V gene has CDR1 LGHDT and CDR2 YNNKEL (reference sequence). V lost 2 bases and J lost 2; bases outside the gene matches: 5. The CDR3 covers 16 residues. CDR3 nucleotides: TGTGCCAGCAGCCAAACCGGGACAGGTCGCAATCAGCCCCAGCATTTT. This sequence encodes CASSQTGTGRNQPQHF.

The V gene is TRBV15, the J gene TRBJ1-3, with no clear D. The CDR3 has 14 residues. Trimming left V 0 bases short and J 4 bases short, with 7 bases between. Germline V CDR1 and CDR2: LNHNV, YYDKDF (reference sequence). The CDR3 spells CATSRDRAGNTIYF. CDR3 bases: TGTGCCACCAGCAGAGATCGCGCAGGAAACACCATATATTTT.